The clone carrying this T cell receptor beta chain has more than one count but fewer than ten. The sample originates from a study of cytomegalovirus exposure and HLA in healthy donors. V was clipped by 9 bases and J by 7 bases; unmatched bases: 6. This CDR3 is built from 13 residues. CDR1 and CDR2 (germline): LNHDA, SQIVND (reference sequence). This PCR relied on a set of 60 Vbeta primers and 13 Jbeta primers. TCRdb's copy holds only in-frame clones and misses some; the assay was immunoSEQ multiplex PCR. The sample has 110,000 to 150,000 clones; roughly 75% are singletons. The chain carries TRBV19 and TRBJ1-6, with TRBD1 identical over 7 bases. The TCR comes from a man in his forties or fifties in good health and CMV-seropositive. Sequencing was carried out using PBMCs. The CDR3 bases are TGTGCCAGCCGCAAGGGACAGAATTCACCCCTCCACTTT. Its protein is CASRKGQNSPLHF. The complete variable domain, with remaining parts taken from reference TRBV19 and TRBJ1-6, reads DGGITQSPKYLFRKEGQNVTLSCEQNLNHDAMYWYRQDPGQGLRLIYYSQIVNDFQKGDIAEGYSVSREKKESFPLTVTSAQKNPTAFYLCASRKGQNSPLHFGNGTRLTVT.